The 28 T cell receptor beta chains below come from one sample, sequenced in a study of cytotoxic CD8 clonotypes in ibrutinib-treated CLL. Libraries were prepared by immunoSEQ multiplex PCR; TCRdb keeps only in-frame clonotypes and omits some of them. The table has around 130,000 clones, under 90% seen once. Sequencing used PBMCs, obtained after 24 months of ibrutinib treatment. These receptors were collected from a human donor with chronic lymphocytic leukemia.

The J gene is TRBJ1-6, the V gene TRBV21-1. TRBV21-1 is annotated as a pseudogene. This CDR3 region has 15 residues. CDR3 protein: CASSVYKNKNSPLHF. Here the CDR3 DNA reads TGTGCCAGCAGCGTCTACAAAAACAAGAATTCACCCCTCCACTTT.

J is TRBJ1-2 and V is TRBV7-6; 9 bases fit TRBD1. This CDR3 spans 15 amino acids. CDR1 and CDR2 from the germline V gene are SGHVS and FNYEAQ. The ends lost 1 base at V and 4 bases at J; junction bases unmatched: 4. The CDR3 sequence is CASSLVQGAGYGYTF. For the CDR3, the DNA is TGTGCCAGCAGCTTAGTACAGGGGGCTGGCTATGGCTACACCTTC.

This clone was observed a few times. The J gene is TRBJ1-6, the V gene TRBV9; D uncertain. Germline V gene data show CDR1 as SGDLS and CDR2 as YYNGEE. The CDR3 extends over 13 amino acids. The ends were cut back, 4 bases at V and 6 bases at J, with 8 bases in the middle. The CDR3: CASSPIINSPLHF. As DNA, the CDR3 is TGTGCCAGCAGCCCTATCATTAATTCACCCCTCCACTTT.

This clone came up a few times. CDR3 protein: CASSFAAYGYTF. DNA for the CDR3: TGTGCCAGCAGCTTTGCGGCTTATGGCTACACCTTC. The V and J genes are TRBV11-2 and TRBJ1-2, with unresolved D. Germline assignment: CDR1 SGHAT and CDR2 FQNNGV. The CDR3 runs 12 residues. V was trimmed by 3 bases and J by 5 bases, leaving 7 bases between them.

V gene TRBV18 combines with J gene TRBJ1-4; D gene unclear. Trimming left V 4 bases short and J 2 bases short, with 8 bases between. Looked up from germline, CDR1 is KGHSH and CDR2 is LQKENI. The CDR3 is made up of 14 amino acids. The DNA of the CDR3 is TGTGCCAGCTCACTACAAAATACTAATGAAAAACTGTTTTTT. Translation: CASSLQNTNEKLFF.

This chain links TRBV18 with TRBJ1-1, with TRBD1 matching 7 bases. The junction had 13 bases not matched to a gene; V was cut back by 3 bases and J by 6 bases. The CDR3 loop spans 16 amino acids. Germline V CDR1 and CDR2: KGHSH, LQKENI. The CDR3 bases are TGTGCCAGCTCACCCCCGGGAGGGGGCGATAGGTCTGAAGCTTTCTTT. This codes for CASSPPGGGDRSEAFF.

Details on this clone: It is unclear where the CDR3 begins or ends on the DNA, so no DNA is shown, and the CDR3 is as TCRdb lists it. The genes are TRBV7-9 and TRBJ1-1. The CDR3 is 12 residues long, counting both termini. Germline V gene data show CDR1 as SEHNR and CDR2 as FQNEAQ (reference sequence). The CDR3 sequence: CASSGVGLGTFF.

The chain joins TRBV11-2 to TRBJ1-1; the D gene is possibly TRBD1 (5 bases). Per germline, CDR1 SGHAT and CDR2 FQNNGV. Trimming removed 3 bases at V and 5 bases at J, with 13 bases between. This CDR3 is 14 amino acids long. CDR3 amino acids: CASSLTTGGTEAFF. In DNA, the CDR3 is TGTGCCAGCAGCTTGACGACGGGGGGAACTGAAGCTTTCTTT.

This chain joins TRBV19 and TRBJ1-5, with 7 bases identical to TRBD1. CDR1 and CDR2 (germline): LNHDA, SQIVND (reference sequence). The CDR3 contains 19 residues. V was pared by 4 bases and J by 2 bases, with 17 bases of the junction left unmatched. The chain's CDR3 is CASSTRRQGRGQGNQPQHF. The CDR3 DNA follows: TGTGCCAGTAGTACTCGCCGACAGGGAAGGGGACAAGGCAATCAGCCCCAGCATTTT.

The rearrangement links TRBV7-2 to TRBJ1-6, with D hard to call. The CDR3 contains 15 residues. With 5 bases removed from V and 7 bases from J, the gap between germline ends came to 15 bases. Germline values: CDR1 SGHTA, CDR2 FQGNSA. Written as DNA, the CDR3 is TGTGCCAGCAGCCCCTCCATTGACGGGAATTCACCCCTCCACTTT. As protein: CASSPSIDGNSPLHF.

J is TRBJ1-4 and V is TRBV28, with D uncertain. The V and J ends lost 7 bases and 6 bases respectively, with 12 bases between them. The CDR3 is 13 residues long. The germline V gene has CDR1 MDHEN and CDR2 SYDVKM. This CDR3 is CASTLRQHEKLFF. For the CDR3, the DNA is TGTGCCAGCACCCTTCGGCAGCATGAAAAACTGTTTTTT.

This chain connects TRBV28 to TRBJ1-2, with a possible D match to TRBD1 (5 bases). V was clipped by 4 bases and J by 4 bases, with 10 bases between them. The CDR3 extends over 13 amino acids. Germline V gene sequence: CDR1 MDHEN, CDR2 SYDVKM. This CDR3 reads CASSSDRFYGYTF. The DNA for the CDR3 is TGTGCCAGCAGTTCTGACAGATTCTATGGCTACACCTTC.

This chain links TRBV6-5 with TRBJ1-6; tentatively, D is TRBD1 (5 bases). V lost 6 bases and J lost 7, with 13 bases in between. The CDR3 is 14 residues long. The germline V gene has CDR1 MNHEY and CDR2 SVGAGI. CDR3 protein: CASSRGEENSPLHF. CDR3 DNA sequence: TGTGCCAGCAGCCGGGGGGAGGAGAATTCACCCCTCCACTTT.

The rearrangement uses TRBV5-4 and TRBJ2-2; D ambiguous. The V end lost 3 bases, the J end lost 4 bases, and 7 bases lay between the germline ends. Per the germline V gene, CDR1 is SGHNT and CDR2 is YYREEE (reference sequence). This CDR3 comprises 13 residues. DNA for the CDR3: TGTGCCAGCAGCTACAAGAGCACCGGGGAGCTGTTTTTT. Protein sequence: CASSYKSTGELFF.

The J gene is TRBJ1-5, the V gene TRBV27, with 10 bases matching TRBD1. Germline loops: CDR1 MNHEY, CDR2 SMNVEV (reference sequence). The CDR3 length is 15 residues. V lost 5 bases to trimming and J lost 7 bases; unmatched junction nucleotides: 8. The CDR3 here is CASSPRDRGGQPQHF. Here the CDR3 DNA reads TGTGCCAGCAGTCCCCGGGACAGGGGTGGGCAGCCCCAGCATTTT.

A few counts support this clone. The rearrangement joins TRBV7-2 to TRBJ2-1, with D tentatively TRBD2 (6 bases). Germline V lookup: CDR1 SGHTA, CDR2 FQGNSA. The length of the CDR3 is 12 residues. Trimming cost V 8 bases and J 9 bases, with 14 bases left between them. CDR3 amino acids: CASYGRASEQFF. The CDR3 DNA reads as TGTGCCAGCTACGGGAGAGCGTCTGAGCAGTTCTTC.

The CDR3 DNA reads as TGTGCCAGCAGCTTGGCGGGGGCGCGGGCAGTAGTTGAGCAGTTCTTC. Translating gives CASSLAGARAVVEQFF. This chain uses TRBV5-6 with TRBJ2-1; D might be TRBD1 or TRBD2, each matching 6 bases. V lost 0 bases and J 9 bases, leaving 19 bases between the germline ends. Germline loops: CDR1 SGHDT, CDR2 YYEEEE. The CDR3 loop spans 16 amino acids.

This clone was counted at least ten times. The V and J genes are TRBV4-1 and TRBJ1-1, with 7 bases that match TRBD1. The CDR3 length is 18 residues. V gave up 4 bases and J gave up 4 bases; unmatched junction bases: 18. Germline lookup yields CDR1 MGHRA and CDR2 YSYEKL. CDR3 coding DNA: TGCGCCAGCAGCCTAGCCTGGGGAGCAGGGGGACGAAGCACTGAAGCTTTCTTT. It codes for CASSLAWGAGGRSTEAFF.

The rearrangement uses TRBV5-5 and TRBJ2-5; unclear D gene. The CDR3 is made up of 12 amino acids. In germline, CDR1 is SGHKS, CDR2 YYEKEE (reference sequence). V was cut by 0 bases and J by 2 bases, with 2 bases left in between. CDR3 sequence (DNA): TGTGCCAGCAGCTTGGAGCAAGAGACCCAGTACTTC. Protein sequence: CASSLEQETQYF.

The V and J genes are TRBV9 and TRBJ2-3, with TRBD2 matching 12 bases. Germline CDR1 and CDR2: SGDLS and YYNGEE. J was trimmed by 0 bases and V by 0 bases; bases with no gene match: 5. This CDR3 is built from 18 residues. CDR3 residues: CASSVASGGAGSTDTQYF. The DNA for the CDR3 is TGTGCCAGCAGCGTAGCTAGCGGGGGGGCTGGAAGCACAGATACGCAGTATTTT.

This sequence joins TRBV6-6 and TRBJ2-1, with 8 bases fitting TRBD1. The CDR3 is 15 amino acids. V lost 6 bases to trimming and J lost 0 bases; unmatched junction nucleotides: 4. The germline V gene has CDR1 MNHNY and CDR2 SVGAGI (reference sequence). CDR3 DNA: TGTGCCAGCAGCCTCGGGACAGGCTCCTACAATGAGCAGTTCTTC. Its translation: CASSLGTGSYNEQFF.

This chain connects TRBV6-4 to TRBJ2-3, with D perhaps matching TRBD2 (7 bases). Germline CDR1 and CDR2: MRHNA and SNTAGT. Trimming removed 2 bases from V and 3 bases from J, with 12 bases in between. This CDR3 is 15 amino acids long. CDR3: CASSDGRGRTDTQYF. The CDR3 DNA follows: TGTGCCAGCAGTGACGGGCGGGGGCGGACAGATACGCAGTATTTT.

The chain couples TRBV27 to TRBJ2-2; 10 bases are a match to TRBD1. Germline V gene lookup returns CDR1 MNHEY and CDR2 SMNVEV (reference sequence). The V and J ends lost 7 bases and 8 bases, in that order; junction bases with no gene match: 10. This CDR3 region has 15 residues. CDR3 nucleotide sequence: TGTGCCAGCAAAAGACAGGGGGCTGCAACAGGGGAGCTGTTTTTT. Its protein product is CASKRQGAATGELFF.

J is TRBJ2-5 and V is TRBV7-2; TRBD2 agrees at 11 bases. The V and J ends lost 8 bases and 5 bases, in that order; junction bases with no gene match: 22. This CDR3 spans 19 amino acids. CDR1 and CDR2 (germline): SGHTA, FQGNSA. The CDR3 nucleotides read TGTGCCAGCCAGGGACAGGGCGGTTCGCTAGCGGGGGGTACGGAGACCCAGTACTTC. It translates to CASQGQGGSLAGGTETQYF.

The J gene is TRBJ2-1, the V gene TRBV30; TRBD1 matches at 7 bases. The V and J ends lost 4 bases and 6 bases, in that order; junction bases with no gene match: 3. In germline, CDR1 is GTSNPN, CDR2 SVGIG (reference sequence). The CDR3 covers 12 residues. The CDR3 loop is CAWTGTVNEQFF. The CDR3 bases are TGTGCCTGGACCGGGACAGTCAATGAGCAGTTCTTC.

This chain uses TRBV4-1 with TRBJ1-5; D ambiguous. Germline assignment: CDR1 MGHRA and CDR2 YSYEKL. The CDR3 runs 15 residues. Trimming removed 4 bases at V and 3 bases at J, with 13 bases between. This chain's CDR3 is CASSLTEVDNQPQHF. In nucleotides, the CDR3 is TGCGCCAGCAGCCTGACGGAAGTCGACAATCAGCCCCAGCATTTT.

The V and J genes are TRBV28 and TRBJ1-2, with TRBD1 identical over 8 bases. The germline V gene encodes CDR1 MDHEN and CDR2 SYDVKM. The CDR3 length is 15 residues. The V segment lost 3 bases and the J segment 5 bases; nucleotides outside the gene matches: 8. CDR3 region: CASSFFSGTGYGYTF. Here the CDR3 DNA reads TGTGCCAGCAGTTTCTTTTCCGGGACAGGTTATGGCTACACCTTC.

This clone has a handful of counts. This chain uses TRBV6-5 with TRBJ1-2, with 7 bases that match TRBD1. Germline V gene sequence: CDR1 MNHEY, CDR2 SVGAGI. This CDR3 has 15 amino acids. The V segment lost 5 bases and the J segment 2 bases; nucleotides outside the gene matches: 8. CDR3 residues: CASSRGQVGNYGYTF. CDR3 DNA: TGTGCCAGCAGTCGTGGACAGGTGGGGAACTATGGCTACACCTTC.